The rows below give T cell receptor beta chains drawn from one sample of a study of blood T cell repertoires in COVID-19. TCRdb keeps only in-frame clones here, not all; method: immunoSEQ multiplex PCR. This table has more than 350,000 clones, around nine tenths appearing once. The sample comprised PBMCs or T cells enriched from blood (not recorded which). The receptors were gathered from a woman between 18 and 30 years old who had been exposed to COVID-19. Each CDR3 is given with its conserved first and last residue. Some rows have no size entry. The others give once, few or many, or a class for an expanded clone.

TRBV30	TRBJ2-2	.	CAWSVTGFPGELFF
TRBV18	TRBJ2-1	.	CASSRLSSYNEQFF
TRBV4-3	TRBJ2-7	.	CASSQSDRGIVYEQYF
TRBV28	TRBJ1-5	once	CASSEQQGSNQPQHF
TRBV29-1	TRBJ1-2	.	CSVSSTDSYGYTF
TRBV10-3	TRBJ2-7	once	CATSTVTSYEQYF
TRBV9	TRBJ2-2	.	CASSVDLLRGELFF
TRBV5-4	TRBJ1-2	.	CASSLDAIVYGYTF
TRBV5-4	TRBJ2-7	.	CASSLGAGEPYEQYF
TRBV6-5	TRBJ1-4	.	CASRLGTELFF
TRBV12-3/TRBV12-4	TRBJ1-5	.	CASSPPGYQPQHF
TRBV7-6	TRBJ1-5	.	CASSAGQDSFQPQHF
TRBV18	TRBJ2-5	.	CASSLGQKETQYF
TRBV27	TRBJ1-1	.	CASSFDRGTNTEAFF
TRBV19	TRBJ2-1	.	CASSMRGRRNEQFF
TRBV4-1	TRBJ2-7	.	CASSPHGTSGSYEQYF
TRBV10-3	TRBJ2-1	once	CAISPGTATQEQFF
TRBV2	TRBJ2-4	.	CASSEDATGKNIQYF
TRBV18	TRBJ1-2	.	CASSTTFDREAIGYTF
TRBV29-1	TRBJ1-1	once	CSVVGSGGTEAFF
TRBV2	TRBJ1-2	.	CASRSTGGAEGYTF
TRBV5-8	TRBJ1-4	.	CASSPTGTVDEKLFF
TRBV7-2	TRBJ1-5	.	CASSPTGGSNQPQHF
TRBV21-1	TRBJ2-7	.	CASSKIGHFSYEQYF
TRBV7-8	TRBJ2-7	.	CASSLRQIEYF
TRBV5-6	TRBJ2-7	.	CASSLFGTGGYEQYF
TRBV27	TRBJ2-1	.	CASSSLAGGSYNEQFF
TRBV7-9	TRBJ2-1	.	CASSSLSGGASNEQFF